The 20 T cell receptor beta chains in this list originate from one sample, sequenced in a study of Graves' ophthalmopathy and Graves' hyperthyroidism. Amplifying from RNA transcripts, the study obtained TCR beta CDR3 regions. An initial RT-PCR round employing HTBI primers preceded a second-round multiplex PCR. Using its own MiXCR run on the multiplex PCR reads, TCRdb lists one record per CDR3 protein. The sample carries 500,000 to 700,000 distinct CDR3 sequences, about 35% recorded once. Sequenced: peripheral blood or thyroid tissue (not recorded which). All receptors come from an adult man with Graves' hyperthyroidism.

On this clonotype itself: A much larger clonotype is one base distant, so this may be a read error. The chain recombines TRBV9 with TRBJ2-5, with a possible D match to TRBD1 (5 bases). The CDR3 consists of 13 residues. The germline gives CDR1 SGDLS, CDR2 YYNGEE. Trimming took 6 bases from V and 5 from J, leaving 14 bases between them. The CDR3 DNA sequence: TGTGCCAGCATTAGTGGGGCAAGGGAGACCCAGTACTTC. Protein sequence: CASISGARETQYF.

The V call is TRBV30, the J call TRBJ1-5, with D possibly matching TRBD1 (5 bases). Germline values: CDR1 GTSNPN, CDR2 SVGIG (reference sequence). Trimming left V 1 base short and J 5 bases short, with 9 bases between. This CDR3 comprises 13 residues. CDR3 nucleotide sequence: TGTGCCTGGAGTGGGGGCCGTGATCAGCCCCAGCATTTT. This translates into CAWSGGRDQPQHF. Based on the CDR3 plus reference TRBV30 and TRBJ1-5, the full variable domain is SQTIHQWPATLVQPVGSPLSLECTVEGTSNPNLYWYRQAAGRGLQLLFYSVGIGQISSEVPQNLSASRPQDRQFILSSKKLLLSDSGFYLCAWSGGRDQPQHFGDGTRLSIL.

This clonotype was picked up many times. The chain links TRBV7-9 to TRBJ2-7; D is possibly TRBD1 (6 bases). The CDR3 runs 13 residues. The germline V gene has CDR1 SEHNR and CDR2 FQNEAQ (reference sequence). Between the trimmed V and J ends, which lost 7 bases and 3 bases, there was a span of 13 bases. The DNA for the CDR3 is TGTGCCAGCAACCCACAGGGCCACTACGAGCAGTACTTC. Translated: CASNPQGHYEQYF.

The table lists this clonotype with many counts. The chain couples TRBV7-9 to TRBJ2-5; D unclear. The CDR3 has 13 residues. V lost 3 bases to trimming and J lost 3 bases, with 8 bases between them. Germline V gives CDR1 SEHNR, CDR2 FQNEAQ (reference sequence). The CDR3 loop reads CASSFRGEETQYF. As DNA, the CDR3 is TGTGCCAGCAGCTTTCGTGGAGAAGAGACCCAGTACTTC.

This clonotype has at least ten counts. The DNA of the CDR3 is TGTGCCAGCAGCCAAGGGCCTCACCAAGAGACCCAGTACTTC. Residues: CASSQGPHQETQYF. This chain links TRBV3-1 with TRBJ2-5; D ambiguous. V was shortened by 1 base and J by 0 bases, with 6 bases between the two germline ends. There are 14 residues in the CDR3. Germline V lookup: CDR1 LGHDT, CDR2 YNNKEL (reference sequence).

The chain employs TRBV12-3 or TRBV12-4 and TRBJ2-5, with 7 bases identical to TRBD1. This CDR3 region has 14 residues. Trimming at V came to 6 bases and at J to 11 bases, leaving 15 bases not matched to a gene. CDR3 protein: CASSKRQGSDTQYF. As DNA, the CDR3 is TGTGCCAGCAGCAAGAGACAGGGTTCAGATACGCAGTACTTC.

For this clonotype: A much larger clone differs from this one at a single base, so this may be a read error. The V call is TRBV24-1, the J call TRBJ2-5; D tentatively fits TRBD1 or TRBD2 (5 bases each). The CDR3 contains 12 residues. In germline, CDR1 is KGHDR, CDR2 SFDVKD. CDR3 DNA sequence: TGTGCCATCAGTGAAAGGGGAGAGACCCAGCACTTC. The encoded protein is CAISERGETQHF.

The chain couples TRBV7-2 to TRBJ1-2; unclear D gene. There are 18 residues in the CDR3. Trimming removed 3 bases at V and 3 bases at J, with 23 bases between. The V gene's germline CDR1 is SGHTA and CDR2 FQGNSA. The CDR3 DNA sequence: TGTGCCAGCAGCTTTGGTGACACATCAGGATTATTTGACTATGGCTACACCTTC. Protein product: CASSFGDTSGLFDYGYTF.

This clonotype appeared many times. This chain joins TRBV2 and TRBJ1-5; no clear D gene. The CDR3 extends over 16 amino acids. V dropped 7 bases and J dropped 0 bases, with 16 bases sitting between them. Looked up from germline, CDR1 is SNHLY and CDR2 is FYNNEI. The CDR3 region is CASTPNGRISNQPQHF. The CDR3 DNA reads as TGTGCCAGCACCCCTAACGGACGGATTAGCAATCAGCCCCAGCATTTT.

This clonotype has just a few counts. V gene TRBV10-3 combines with J gene TRBJ1-6; D possibly corresponds to TRBD1 (6 bases). This CDR3 contains 15 residues. Trimming shortened V by 10 bases and J by 7 bases, and 20 bases separated the two germline ends. Germline V gene data show CDR1 as ENHRY and CDR2 as SYGVKD. In DNA form, the CDR3 reads TGTGCCAGCACACGGGGGGGGCGATTAAATTCACCCCTCCACTTT. It encodes CASTRGGRLNSPLHF.

This clonotype showed up just a few times. This chain connects TRBV19 to TRBJ2-7; TRBD1 is a possible D gene (5 bases). Trimming took off 4 bases at V and 3 bases at J, with 7 bases between the two ends. This CDR3 is built from 12 residues. Germline V lookup: CDR1 LNHDA, CDR2 SQIVND (reference sequence). CDR3 coding DNA: TGTGCCAGTAGTAGGACAAACTACGAGCAGTACTTC. Protein product: CASSRTNYEQYF.

This clonotype was counted ten times or more. The genes are TRBV20-1 and TRBJ1-4; unclear D gene. V was cut by 0 bases and J by 7 bases, with 9 bases left in between. Germline CDR1 reads DFQATT; CDR2 reads SNEGSKA (reference sequence). This CDR3 is 13 amino acids long. The CDR3 coding sequence is TGCAGTGCTAGAGATAAGGGCTCTGAAAAACTGTTTTTT. Its protein product is CSARDKGSEKLFF.

On this clonotype: With a much larger clone just one base away, this may be a read error. This chain uses TRBV12-3 or TRBV12-4 with TRBJ2-5; 13 bases line up with TRBD2. V shed 9 bases, J shed 5 bases, and the junction held 9 bases outside the gene matches. The CDR3 is 15 residues long. This chain's CDR3 is CARSQGLAGWETQYF. In nucleotides, the CDR3 is TGTGCCAGAAGCCAGGGACTAGCGGGATGGGAGACCCAGTACTTC.

There are many counts of this clonotype. V is TRBV28 and J is TRBJ1-1; 7 bases are a match to TRBD1. The CDR3 consists of 15 residues. With 6 bases clipped from V and 0 bases from J, the junction kept 7 bases outside the gene matches. Per germline, CDR1 MDHEN and CDR2 SYDVKM. The CDR3 protein is CASSSPGQLNTEAFF. The CDR3 DNA sequence: TGTGCCAGCAGCTCCCCGGGACAGCTGAACACTGAAGCTTTCTTT.

This clonotype was found many times. The rearrangement joins TRBV7-2 to TRBJ2-2; D gene uncertain. V lost 3 bases, J lost 0 bases, and 11 bases lay in between. From germline, CDR1 is SGHTA and CDR2 FQGNSA. The CDR3 runs 16 residues. CDR3 nucleotide sequence: TGTGCCAGCAGCTTGACCCTCCTTACGAACACCGGGGAGCTGTTTTTT. Protein sequence: CASSLTLLTNTGELFF.

This clonotype was observed many times. This chain joins TRBV7-8 and TRBJ1-2; D might be TRBD1 (6 bases). The V gene's germline CDR1 is SGHVS and CDR2 FQNEAQ. Between the trimmed V and J ends, which lost 5 bases and 4 bases, there was a span of 14 bases. The CDR3 totals 14 residues. For the CDR3, the DNA is TGTGCCAGCAGCGCGGGAACAGGGAGCTATGGCTACACCTTC. It specifies CASSAGTGSYGYTF.

The table lists this clonotype with many counts. CDR3 amino acids: CSVPSGGGLLKTQYF. In DNA form, the CDR3 reads TGCAGCGTTCCCAGCGGGGGGGGACTTCTGAAGACCCAGTACTTC. This rearrangement joins TRBV29-1 to TRBJ2-5; 10 bases align to TRBD2. Germline trimming cut 5 bases from V and 6 bases from J; bases unmatched to any gene: 12. The CDR3 sequence is 15 residues long. Germline values: CDR1 SQVTM, CDR2 ANQGSEA.

On this clonotype: A read error is possible here, since a much larger clone lies one base away. The chain is built from TRBV2 and TRBJ1-1; unclear D gene. There are 12 residues in the CDR3. Germline-derived CDR1 and CDR2 are SNHLY and FYNNEI. CDR3 region: CASSDLGTETFF. CDR3 in DNA: TGTGCCAGCAGTGACTTGGGAACTGAAACTTTCTTT.

This clonotype was seen many times. V usage is TRBV7-2 and J usage is TRBJ2-7; D not certain. Trimming cost V 1 base and J 9 bases, with 16 bases left between them. Germline CDR1 SGHTA, CDR2 FQGNSA. The CDR3 runs 14 residues. CDR3 nucleotides: TGTGCCAGCAGCTTAGGAACGGCCTCCTTTGGGCAGTACTTC. Protein: CASSLGTASFGQYF.

This clonotype was detected ten times or more. V usage is TRBV7-8 and J usage is TRBJ2-7, with D possibly being TRBD1 (8 bases). Trimming left V 3 bases short and J 6 bases short, with 15 bases between. CDR3 length equals 14 residues. In germline, CDR1 is SGHVS, CDR2 FQNEAQ. DNA for the CDR3: TGTGCCAGCAGCTTCGACAGGGGAGGGAGCGAGCAGTACTTC. Translating gives CASSFDRGGSEQYF.